The next 9 T cell receptor beta chains were all read from a single sample in a study of shared clonotypes between healthy human individuals. Terminally differentiated effector memory CD45RA+ cells were excluded from the naive CD8 cells, which were CD45RO-negative and positively selected for CCR7. Method: immunoSEQ multiplex PCR; TCRdb's copy keeps in-frame clones and lacks some. Among more than 500,000 clones, about 95% were seen once, and the ten largest hold around 0.11%. The specimen sequenced was naive CD8+ T cells sorted from blood. Receptor source: a woman aged 25 to 45 in good health.

The V call is TRBV5-4, the J call TRBJ1-4; D remains unclear. Trimming cost V 1 base and J 5 bases, with 6 bases left between them. Germline V gene data show CDR1 as SGHNT and CDR2 as YYREEE (reference sequence). The CDR3 is 13 residues long. In nucleotides, the CDR3 is TGTGCCAGCAGCTTGCGGCCGAATGAAAAACTGTTTTTT. Amino acids: CASSLRPNEKLFF. The variable domain in full, with the rest retrieved from reference TRBV5-4 and TRBJ1-4, is ETGVTQSPTHLIKTRGQQVTLRCSSQSGHNTVSWYQQALGQGPQFIFQYYREEENGRGNFPPRFSGLQFPNYSSELNVNALELDDSALYLCASSLRPNEKLFFGSGTQLSVL.

The chain carries TRBV2 and TRBJ1-5; D not resolved. The germline V and J ends were trimmed by 4 bases and 1 base, with 11 bases remaining between them. Germline CDR1 SNHLY, CDR2 FYNNEI. CDR3 size: 15 residues. The CDR3 here is CASSGESFSNQPQHF. The CDR3 region has the DNA TGTGCCAGCAGTGGGGAGTCGTTCAGCAATCAGCCCCAGCATTTT.

The chain uses TRBV10-3 and TRBJ1-2; possibly TRBD1 for D (6 bases). Germline lookup yields CDR1 ENHRY and CDR2 SYGVKD. This CDR3 contains 13 residues. Trimming pared 11 bases from V and 2 bases from J, leaving 15 bases between. CDR3 bases: TGTGCCCCGCGGGGGGGGCGGAACTATGGCTACACCTTC. It yields the protein CAPRGGRNYGYTF.

The chain is built from TRBV7-6 and TRBJ2-7, with 12 bases matching TRBD2. Germline V lookup: CDR1 SGHVS, CDR2 FNYEAQ. The junction had 2 bases not matched to a gene; V was cut back by 5 bases and J by 0 bases. The CDR3 loop spans 15 amino acids. The CDR3 protein is CASSTTSGSSYEQYF. The CDR3 bases are TGTGCCAGCAGCACGACTAGCGGGAGCTCCTACGAGCAGTACTTC. The complete variable domain, with remaining parts taken from reference TRBV7-6 and TRBJ2-7, reads GAGVSQSPRYKVTKRGQDVALRCDPISGHVSLYWYRQALGQGPEFLTYFNYEAQQDKSGLPNDRFSAERPEGSISTLTIQRTEQRDSAMYRCASSTTSGSSYEQYFGPGTRLTVT.

This chain connects TRBV6-6 to TRBJ2-1; D gene ambiguous. The CDR3 contains 11 residues. V gave up 0 bases and J gave up 9 bases, with 3 bases separating them. Germline-derived CDR1 and CDR2 are MNHNY and SVGAGI (reference sequence). CDR3 nucleotides: TGTGCCAGCAGTTACTCTCTTGAGCAGTTCTTC. Protein product: CASSYSLEQFF.

The chain joins TRBV20-1 to TRBJ2-7; D assignment may be TRBD1 or TRBD2 (5 bases each). V was clipped by 7 bases and J by 4 bases, with 5 bases between them. The CDR3 is 9 residues long. CDR1 DFQATT and CDR2 SNEGSKA come from the germline V gene (reference sequence). The CDR3 nucleotides are TGCAGTGGGGGGTACGAGCAGTACTTC. This gives the protein CSGGYEQYF.

This sequence joins TRBV5-6 and TRBJ2-1; 11 bases match TRBD2. In germline, CDR1 is SGHDT, CDR2 YYEEEE. This CDR3 contains 15 residues. Trimming took 4 bases from V and 3 from J; bases not matched to a gene: 3. The CDR3 loop reads CASSRGTSGYNEQFF. CDR3 DNA: TGTGCCAGCAGCCGTGGGACTAGCGGCTACAATGAGCAGTTCTTC.

V is TRBV9 and J is TRBJ2-7; tentative D call: TRBD2 (6 bases). Germline values: CDR1 SGDLS, CDR2 YYNGEE. V gave up 0 bases and J gave up 5 bases, with 15 bases separating them. The CDR3 is 15 amino acids. In nucleotides, the CDR3 is TGTGCCAGCAGCGTAGGGTCGGAGGGAGTGAACGAGCAGTACTTC. It translates to CASSVGSEGVNEQYF.

The chain links TRBV27 to TRBJ2-7; D gene uncertain. Germline V gene sequence: CDR1 MNHEY, CDR2 SMNVEV (reference sequence). The CDR3 consists of 13 residues. Trimming left V 2 bases short and J 3 bases short, with 8 bases between. In DNA form, the CDR3 reads TGTGCCAGCAGTTTAGGGCTACTCTACGAGCAGTACTTC. Amino acids: CASSLGLLYEQYF.